Following are 7 T cell receptor beta chains from one sample sequenced in a study of identical twins (dated by TCRdb to 2015 to 2016). The library was built by means of 5' RACE. Sequencing relied on an Illumina HiSeq 2000. TCRdb reworked the public reads: Q25 trimming with fastp, MiXCR clone assembly, productive beta chains retained. Each record represents a unique CDR3 protein, reported with the most common genes and DNA among its rows. This sample holds 1,800,000 or so distinct CDR3 sequences; about 30% were observed only once. More than 0.25% of the sample goes to the ten largest clones. Sample: cord blood. Every receptor here comes from a newborn girl in good health.

V gene TRBV7-2 combines with J gene TRBJ1-2; D ambiguous. This CDR3 has 12 residues. CDR1 is SGHTA, CDR2 FQGNSA, per germline. Trimming took 8 bases from V and 7 from J, leaving 14 bases between them. The CDR3 DNA follows: TGTGCCAGCGCGCCTCTTTCGGCTGGCTACACCTTC. Amino acids: CASAPLSAGYTF.

This chain uses TRBV4-2 with TRBJ1-1; TRBD1 might be the D (5 bases). This CDR3 region has 16 residues. Trimming removed 1 base at V and 1 base at J, with 13 bases between. Germline CDR1 is LGHNA and CDR2 is YNFKEQ. CDR3 nucleotide sequence: TGTGCCAGCAGCCAAGTTCTTCGGCAGGGGAACACTGAAGCTTTCTTT. Its protein product is CASSQVLRQGNTEAFF.

Notes on this clonotype: At one of its ends the junction is not consistent with the germline gene, which may arise from a read error. This rearrangement joins TRBV4-1 to TRBJ2-3, with a tentative D call TRBD2 (5 bases). The CDR3 spans 15 residues. Germline lookup yields CDR1 MGHRA and CDR2 YSYEKL. The CDR3 DNA follows: TGCGCCAGCAGCCAAGGTCTAGCAGTACAAGATGCGCAGTATTTT. It is translated as CASSQGLAVQDAQYF.

The chain joins TRBV6-2 or TRBV6-3 to TRBJ1-1; D remains ambiguous. The CDR3 sequence is 14 residues long. The V gene lost 2 bases and the J gene lost 2 bases, with 9 bases spanning the gap. From germline, CDR1 is MNHEY and CDR2 SVGEGT. The CDR3 nucleotides are TGTGCCAGCAGTTACGTCCAGAGCAACACTGAAGCTTTCTTT. It encodes CASSYVQSNTEAFF.

Only a few counts were recorded for this clonotype. The V call is TRBV6-5, the J call TRBJ2-1; 7 bases line up with TRBD2. V lost 6 bases and J lost 5; bases outside the gene matches: 10. The V gene's germline CDR1 is MNHEY and CDR2 SVGAGI. This CDR3 region has 15 residues. CDR3 sequence: CASSPSGHANNEQFF. Here the CDR3 DNA reads TGTGCCAGCAGCCCTAGCGGTCATGCCAACAATGAGCAGTTCTTC.

This clonotype has just a few counts. The chain uses TRBV11-2 and TRBJ2-5; D is unresolved. Germline values: CDR1 SGHAT, CDR2 FQNNGV. The CDR3 is 15 residues long. V lost 1 base and J lost 5, with 14 bases in between. The CDR3 reads CASSLGLLSAETQYF. The CDR3 nucleotides read TGTGCCAGCAGCTTAGGACTCCTCAGCGCGGAGACCCAGTACTTC.

This rearrangement joins TRBV5-1 to TRBJ2-3; TRBD2 agrees at 9 bases. The CDR3 is 15 residues long. With V trimmed by 0 bases and J by 4 bases, 3 bases remained unmatched. Germline CDR1 is SGHRS and CDR2 is YFSETQ. CDR3: CASSLVASGADTQYF. The CDR3, as DNA: TGCGCCAGCAGCTTGGTAGCTAGCGGGGCAGATACGCAGTATTTT.